This entry lists 26 T cell receptor beta chains sequenced from one sample in a study of CD8 T cells in ankylosing spondylitis (dated by TCRdb to about 2017). On the study overall, not on this receptor specifically: Blood from ankylosing spondylitis patients appeared to be characterized by a TCR beta motif made up of several highly homologous amino acid variants.

These TCRs are of unknown antigen specificity. Library preparation employed 5' RACE. Data came from an Illumina HiSeq 2500. TCRdb reprocessed the public reads (quality trimming at Q25 with fastp, clone calling with MiXCR) and kept in-frame beta chains. When rows share a CDR3 protein, they turn into one entry using the most common DNA and genes. The sample records about 480,000 distinct CDR3 sequences, about a sixth of which are singletons. Together, the top ten hold 1% of the sample. Sequencing input: blood, either unsorted or a sorted T cell fraction (not recorded which). Receptors were obtained from a male donor with ankylosing spondylitis.

The V call is TRBV5-1, the J call TRBJ1-1; D uncertain. Trimming cost V 0 bases and J 8 bases, with 14 bases left between them. This CDR3 contains 14 residues. Germline CDR1 and CDR2: SGHRS and YFSETQ. The DNA for the CDR3 is TGCGCCAGCAGCTTGGCACGGTCCGAGAGGGAAGCTTTCTTT. Its translation: CASSLARSEREAFF.

This clonotype was seen at least ten times. The chain is built from TRBV12-3 or TRBV12-4 and TRBJ1-1; possible D gene TRBD1, 5 bases. The CDR3 extends over 14 amino acids. Trimming took off 3 bases at V and 4 bases at J, with 12 bases between the two ends. CDR3 nucleotides: TGTGCCAGCAGTTTGACCCGGGGCGGCACTGAAGCTTTCTTT. It yields the protein CASSLTRGGTEAFF.

This clonotype was found a few times. The chain recombines TRBV4-1 with TRBJ2-1; the match to TRBD2 covers 15 bases. The germline V gene has CDR1 MGHRA and CDR2 YSYEKL. This CDR3 has 16 residues. Germline trimming cut 4 bases from V and 7 bases from J; bases unmatched to any gene: 5. The CDR3 spells CASSPGLAGGRNEQFF. In nucleotides, the CDR3 is TGCGCCAGCAGCCCGGGACTAGCGGGGGGCCGGAATGAGCAGTTCTTC.

This clonotype has just a few counts. The chain uses TRBV7-2 and TRBJ2-1, with D perhaps assigned TRBD1 or TRBD2 (5 bases each). The length of the CDR3 is 15 residues. CDR1 SGHTA and CDR2 FQGNSA come from the germline V gene. The V end lost 3 bases, the J end lost 7 bases, and 16 bases lay between the germline ends. DNA for the CDR3: TGTGCCAGCAGCTTCGACAGTGCCAGGGAGAATGAGCAGTTCTTC. Residues: CASSFDSARENEQFF. The full variable domain, its missing parts supplied by reference TRBV7-2 and TRBJ2-1, is GAGVSQSPSNKVTEKGKDVELRCDPISGHTALYWYRQSLGQGLEFLIYFQGNSAPDKSGLPSDRFSAERTGGSVSTLTIQRTQQEDSAVYLCASSFDSARENEQFFGPGTRLTVL.

Only a few counts were recorded for this clonotype. The chain has TRBV19 and TRBJ2-5; D perhaps matches TRBD2 (6 bases). V was cut by 3 bases and J by 2 bases, with 16 bases left in between. Germline loops: CDR1 LNHDA, CDR2 SQIVND (reference sequence). The CDR3 length is 16 residues. CDR3 sequence: CASSIGGWAEQETQYF. CDR3 DNA sequence: TGTGCCAGTAGTATCGGGGGATGGGCGGAGCAAGAGACCCAGTACTTC.

This clonotype turned up a few times. V is TRBV4-3 and J is TRBJ2-7; D is uncertain. The CDR3 is made up of 14 amino acids. The V gene lost 0 bases and the J gene lost 0 bases, with 6 bases spanning the gap. The V gene's germline CDR1 is LGHNA and CDR2 YSLEER. The DNA for the CDR3 is TGCGCCAGCAGCCAAGATCCTATCTCCTACGAGCAGTACTTC. Protein product: CASSQDPISYEQYF.

The chain has TRBV7-3 and TRBJ2-2, with unresolved D. The germline gives CDR1 SGHTA, CDR2 FQGTGA. V lost 5 bases, J lost 7 bases, and 5 bases lay in between. This CDR3 has 11 amino acids. CDR3 coding DNA: TGTGCCAGCAGCGCCCACGGGGAGCTGTTTTTT. Translated: CASSAHGELFF.

This clonotype appeared a few times. The chain joins TRBV3-1 to TRBJ1-2; 9 bases line up with TRBD1. The CDR3 is 15 residues long. Germline V gene data show CDR1 as LGHDT and CDR2 as YNNKEL (reference sequence). The J segment lost 11 bases and the V segment lost 4 bases, leaving 14 bases of the junction unmatched. CDR3 bases: TGTGCCAGCAGCCCCGAACAGGGGGCCATTAGGAGGTACACCTTC. The encoded protein is CASSPEQGAIRRYTF.

In this sample, this clonotype turned up a few times. The chain couples TRBV12-3 or TRBV12-4 to TRBJ2-1; 11 positions match TRBD2. With V trimmed by 3 bases and J by 4 bases, 5 bases remained unmatched. The CDR3 spans 16 residues. The DNA of the CDR3 is TGTGCCAGCAGTTTCCTAGCGGGGGGAGATTACAATGAGCAGTTCTTC. This translates into CASSFLAGGDYNEQFF.

The CDR3 sequence is CATSDSRNNQPQHF. CDR3 in DNA: TGTGCCACCAGTGATTCCCGGAACAATCAGCCCCAGCATTTT. The J gene is TRBJ1-5, the V gene TRBV24-1; the D is unclear. The CDR3 contains 14 residues. V lost 2 bases and J 3 bases, leaving 7 bases between the germline ends. Germline assignment: CDR1 KGHDR and CDR2 SFDVKD.

This clonotype has at least ten counts. The rearrangement uses TRBV10-1 and TRBJ1-1; D unclear. The CDR3 runs 13 residues. V gave up 3 bases and J gave up 0 bases, with 5 bases separating them. Germline V gene lookup returns CDR1 WNHNN and CDR2 SYGVQD (reference sequence). CDR3 sequence: CASSDSLNTEAFF. CDR3 in DNA: TGCGCCAGCAGTGACAGTTTGAACACTGAAGCTTTCTTT.

The V call is TRBV5-1, the J call TRBJ2-3; TRBD2 agrees at 8 bases. This CDR3 spans 16 amino acids. In germline, CDR1 is SGHRS, CDR2 YFSETQ. The V and J ends lost 2 bases and 6 bases, in that order; junction bases with no gene match: 11. CDR3 coding DNA: TGCGCCAGCAGCTTACGCGGGGGGCCCCTTATGGATACGCAGTATTTT. As protein: CASSLRGGPLMDTQYF.

A single count supports this clonotype. The CDR3 DNA sequence: TGCGCCAGCAGCCGGGGCAGGGTCTCCTACAATGAGCAGTTCTTC. The encoded protein is CASSRGRVSYNEQFF. The V call is TRBV5-1, the J call TRBJ2-1; tentatively, D is TRBD1 or TRBD2 (5 bases each). V lost 4 bases to trimming and J lost 0 bases, with 11 bases between them. The germline CDR1 and CDR2 sequences are SGHRS and YFSETQ. CDR3 length: 15 residues.

This clonotype turned up a few times. The rearrangement links TRBV6-2 or TRBV6-3 to TRBJ2-7; 14 bases match TRBD2. With 5 bases clipped from V and 6 bases from J, the junction kept 15 bases outside the gene matches. The CDR3 spans 18 residues. Germline V lookup: CDR1 MNHEY, CDR2 SVGEGT. Here the CDR3 reads CASSPPDRLAGGVGEQYF. DNA of the CDR3: TGTGCCAGCAGTCCCCCGGACCGACTAGCGGGAGGGGTGGGCGAGCAGTACTTC.

This clonotype has more than one count but fewer than ten. V usage is TRBV3-1 and J usage is TRBJ1-1; TRBD1 agrees at 7 bases. The CDR3 length is 14 residues. The V and J ends lost 1 base and 5 bases, in that order; junction bases with no gene match: 4. CDR1 and CDR2 (germline): LGHDT, YNNKEL (reference sequence). CDR3 DNA sequence: TGTGCCAGCAGCCAAGTTCCAGGGGGGACTGAAGCTTTCTTT. It translates to CASSQVPGGTEAFF.

V is TRBV29-1 and J is TRBJ2-7; 7 bases are shared with TRBD1. Germline assignment: CDR1 SQVTM and CDR2 ANQGSEA. CDR3 length: 12 amino acids. After removal of 7 bases from V and 4 bases from J, the junction contained 7 bases not matched to a gene. CDR3 in DNA: TGCAGCGGCCGGGACAGCTTATACGAGCAGTACTTC. It specifies CSGRDSLYEQYF.

This clonotype was detected only a few times. The rearrangement uses TRBV20-1 and TRBJ2-7, with D perhaps TRBD2 (5 bases). The V end lost 6 bases, the J end lost 5 bases, and 8 bases lay between the germline ends. There are 10 residues in the CDR3. CDR1 and CDR2 (germline): DFQATT, SNEGSKA (reference sequence). This chain's CDR3 is CSARDNEQYF. The CDR3 DNA sequence: TGCAGTGCGAGGGATAACGAGCAGTACTTC.

The V call is TRBV6-2 or TRBV6-3, the J call TRBJ1-5; possibly TRBD1 for D (6 bases). The CDR3 has 14 residues. Germline V gives CDR1 MNHEY, CDR2 SVGEGT. V was trimmed by 5 bases and J by 4 bases, leaving 12 bases between them. CDR3 in amino acids: CASSPSQGNQPQHF. CDR3 DNA sequence: TGTGCCAGCAGTCCCTCACAGGGAAATCAGCCCCAGCATTTT.

The V call is TRBV20-1, the J call TRBJ1-2; 7 bases align to TRBD1. The CDR3 runs 14 residues. Germline CDR1 is DFQATT and CDR2 is SNEGSKA (reference sequence). After removal of 3 bases from V and 1 base from J, the junction contained 5 bases not matched to a gene. DNA of the CDR3: TGCAGTGCTAGGCGGGACAGCCTTAACTATGGCTACACCTTC. Its protein product is CSARRDSLNYGYTF.

This rearrangement joins TRBV6-5 to TRBJ1-1, with D hard to call. Looked up from germline, CDR1 is MNHEY and CDR2 is SVGAGI. V was trimmed by 0 bases and J by 1 base, leaving 0 bases between them. This CDR3 is built from 12 residues. The CDR3 sequence is CASSYSNTEAFF. The CDR3 region has the DNA TGTGCCAGCAGTTACTCGAACACTGAAGCTTTCTTT.

This clonotype has just a few counts. This rearrangement joins TRBV6-2 or TRBV6-3 to TRBJ1-5; 10 positions agree with TRBD1. CDR3 size: 15 residues. Looked up from germline, CDR1 is MNHEY and CDR2 is SVGEGT. V trimming: 6 bases; J trimming: 3 bases; junction bases outside the gene matches: 5. CDR3: CASRRGQGYNQPQHF. For the CDR3, the DNA is TGTGCCAGCAGACGGGGACAGGGGTACAATCAGCCCCAGCATTTT.

The chain joins TRBV5-1 to TRBJ2-2, with D maybe TRBD1 (6 bases). This CDR3 spans 14 amino acids. Germline-derived CDR1 and CDR2 are SGHRS and YFSETQ. The V gene lost 2 bases and the J gene lost 7 bases, with 12 bases spanning the gap. The CDR3 DNA sequence: TGCGCCAGCAGCTTTGGGACATCGGGCGGGGAGCTGTTTTTT. Translated, it gives CASSFGTSGGELFF.

This clonotype was counted a few times. The chain recombines TRBV11-2 with TRBJ2-1, with D unresolved. This CDR3 comprises 13 residues. V was trimmed by 6 bases and J by 10 bases, leaving 16 bases between them. CDR1 is SGHAT, CDR2 FQNNGV, per germline. CDR3 amino acids: CASSRAQYSEQFF. The CDR3 DNA reads as TGTGCCAGCAGTCGGGCCCAATATTCCGAGCAGTTCTTC.

This clonotype occurred a few times. V and J are TRBV12-3 or TRBV12-4 and TRBJ1-5, with unresolved D. CDR3 length: 14 amino acids. Deletions cut 6 bases from V and 1 base from J, with 10 bases between. The CDR3 spells CASRPVGSNQPQHF. The CDR3 bases are TGTGCCAGCAGGCCCGTAGGCAGCAATCAGCCCCAGCATTTT.

The rearrangement joins TRBV20-1 to TRBJ2-5; D is unclear. V lost 4 bases, J lost 2 bases, and 5 bases lay in between. The CDR3 contains 11 residues. Germline loops: CDR1 DFQATT, CDR2 SNEGSKA (reference sequence). The CDR3 here is CSAKKQETQYF. Here the CDR3 DNA reads TGCAGTGCTAAGAAACAAGAGACCCAGTACTTC.

This clonotype has just one count. The V and J genes are TRBV5-6 and TRBJ2-3; TRBD1 matches at 9 bases. Germline V gene data show CDR1 as SGHDT and CDR2 as YYEEEE. Unmatched junction bases numbered 10, after V lost 4 bases and J lost 7 bases. The CDR3 is 15 residues long. The CDR3 here is CASSDRDRAAYTQYF. CDR3 sequence (DNA): TGTGCCAGCAGCGACCGGGACAGGGCGGCCTATACGCAGTATTTT.